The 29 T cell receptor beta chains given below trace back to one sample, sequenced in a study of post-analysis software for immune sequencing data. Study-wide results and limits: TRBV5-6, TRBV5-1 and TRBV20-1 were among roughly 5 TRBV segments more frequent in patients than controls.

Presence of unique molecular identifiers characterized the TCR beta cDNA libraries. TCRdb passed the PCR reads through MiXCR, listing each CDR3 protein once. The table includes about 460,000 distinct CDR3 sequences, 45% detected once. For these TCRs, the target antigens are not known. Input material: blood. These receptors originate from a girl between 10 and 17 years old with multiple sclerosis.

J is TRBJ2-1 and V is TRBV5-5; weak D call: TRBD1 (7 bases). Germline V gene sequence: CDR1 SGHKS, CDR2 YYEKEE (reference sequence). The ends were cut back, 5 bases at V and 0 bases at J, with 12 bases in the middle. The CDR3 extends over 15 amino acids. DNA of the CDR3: TGTGCCAGCAGGGAGGGACAGAGCTCCTACAATGAGCAGTTCTTC. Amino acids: CASREGQSSYNEQFF. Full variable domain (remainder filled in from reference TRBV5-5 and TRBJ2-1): DAGVTQSPTHLIKTRGQQVTLRCSPISGHKSVSWYQQVLGQGPQFIFQYYEKEERGRGNFPDRFSARQFPNYSSELNVNALLLGDSALYLCASREGQSSYNEQFFGPGTRLTVL.

The CDR3 DNA reads TGTGCCAGCAGCCCCGGGCCATACAATCAGCCCCAGCATTTT. As protein: CASSPGPYNQPQHF. The chain combines TRBV7-2 with TRBJ1-5; D is uncertain. The CDR3 loop spans 14 amino acids. CDR1 and CDR2 (germline): SGHTA, FQGNSA. V shed 5 bases and J shed 3 bases, with 11 bases lying between them.

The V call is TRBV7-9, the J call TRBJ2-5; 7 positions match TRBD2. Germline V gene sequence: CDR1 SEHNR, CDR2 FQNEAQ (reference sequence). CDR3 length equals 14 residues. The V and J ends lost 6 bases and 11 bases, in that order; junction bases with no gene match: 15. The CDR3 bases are TGTGCCAGCAGGCCTCTCGTGCTAGCGGATGAGCAGTACTTC. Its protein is CASRPLVLADEQYF.

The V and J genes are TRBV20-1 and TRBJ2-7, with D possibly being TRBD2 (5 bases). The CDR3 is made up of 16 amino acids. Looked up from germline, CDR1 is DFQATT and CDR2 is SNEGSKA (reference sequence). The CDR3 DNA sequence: TGCATCATCCTGCGGGTCTTCGGGATTTATACCTACGAGCAGTACTTC. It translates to CIILRVFGIYTYEQYF.

CDR3 residues: CSVEGGQGGYEQYF. The CDR3, as DNA: TGCAGCGTTGAAGGGGGACAGGGGGGGTACGAGCAGTACTTC. V usage is TRBV29-1 and J usage is TRBJ2-7; 11 bases map to TRBD1. V was pared by 1 base and J by 4 bases, with 3 bases of the junction left unmatched. CDR1 and CDR2 (germline): SQVTM, ANQGSEA. The CDR3 is made up of 14 amino acids.

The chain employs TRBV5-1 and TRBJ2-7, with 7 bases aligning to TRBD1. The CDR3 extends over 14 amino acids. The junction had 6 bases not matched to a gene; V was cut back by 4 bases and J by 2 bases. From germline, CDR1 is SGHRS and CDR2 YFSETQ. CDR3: CASSIRQGTYEQYF. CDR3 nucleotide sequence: TGCGCCAGCAGCATTCGACAGGGTACCTACGAGCAGTACTTC.

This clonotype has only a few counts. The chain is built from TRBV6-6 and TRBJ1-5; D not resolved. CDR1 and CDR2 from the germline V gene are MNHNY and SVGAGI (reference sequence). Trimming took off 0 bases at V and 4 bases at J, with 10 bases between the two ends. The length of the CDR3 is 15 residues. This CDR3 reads CASSYSTELNQPQHF. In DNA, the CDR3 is TGTGCCAGCAGTTACTCAACCGAACTGAATCAGCCCCAGCATTTT.

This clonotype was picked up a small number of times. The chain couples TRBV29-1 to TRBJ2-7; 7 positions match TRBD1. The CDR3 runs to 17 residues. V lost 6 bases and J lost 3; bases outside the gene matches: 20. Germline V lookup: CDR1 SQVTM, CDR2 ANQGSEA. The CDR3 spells CSVTPGQTPRSDYEQYF. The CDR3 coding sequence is TGCAGCGTGACACCGGGACAGACTCCACGATCGGACTACGAGCAGTACTTC.

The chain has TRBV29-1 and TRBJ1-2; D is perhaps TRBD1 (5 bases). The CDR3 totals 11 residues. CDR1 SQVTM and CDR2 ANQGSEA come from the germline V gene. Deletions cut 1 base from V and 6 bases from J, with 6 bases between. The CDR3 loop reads CSVEAGHGYTF. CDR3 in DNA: TGCAGCGTTGAAGCGGGACATGGCTACACCTTC.

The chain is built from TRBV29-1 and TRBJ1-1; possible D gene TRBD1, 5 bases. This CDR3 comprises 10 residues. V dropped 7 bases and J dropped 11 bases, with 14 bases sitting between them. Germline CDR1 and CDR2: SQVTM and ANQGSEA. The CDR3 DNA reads TGCAGCGCCAAAGTAGGGGAGGCTTTCTTT. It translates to CSAKVGEAFF.

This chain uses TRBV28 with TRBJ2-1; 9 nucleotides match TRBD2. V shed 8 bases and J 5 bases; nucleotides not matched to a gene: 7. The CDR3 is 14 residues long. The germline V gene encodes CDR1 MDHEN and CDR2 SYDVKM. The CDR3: CASPPSGTHNEQFF. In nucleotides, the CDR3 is TGTGCCAGCCCCCCTAGCGGGACCCACAATGAGCAGTTCTTC.

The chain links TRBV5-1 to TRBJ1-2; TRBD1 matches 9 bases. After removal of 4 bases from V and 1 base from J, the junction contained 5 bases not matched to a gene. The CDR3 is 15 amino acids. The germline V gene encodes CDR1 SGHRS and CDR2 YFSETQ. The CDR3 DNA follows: TGCGCCAGCAGCATACAGGGGGCATTTAACTATGGCTACACCTTC. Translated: CASSIQGAFNYGYTF.

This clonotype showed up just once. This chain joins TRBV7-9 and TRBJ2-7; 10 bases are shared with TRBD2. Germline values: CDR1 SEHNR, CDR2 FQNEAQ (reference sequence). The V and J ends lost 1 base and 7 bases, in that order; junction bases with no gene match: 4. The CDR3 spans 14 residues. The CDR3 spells CASSLELAGGEQYF. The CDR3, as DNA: TGTGCCAGCAGCTTAGAATTAGCGGGAGGTGAGCAGTACTTC.

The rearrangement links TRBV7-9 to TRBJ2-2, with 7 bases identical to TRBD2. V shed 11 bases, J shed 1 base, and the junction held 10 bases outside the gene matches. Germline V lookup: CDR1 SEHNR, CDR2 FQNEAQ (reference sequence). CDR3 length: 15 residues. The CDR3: CAGREDSMNTGELFF. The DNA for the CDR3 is TGTGCCGGGAGGGAGGATAGCATGAACACCGGGGAGCTGTTTTTT. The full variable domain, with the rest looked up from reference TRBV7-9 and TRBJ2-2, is DTGVSQNPRHKITKRGQNVTFRCDPISEHNRLYWYRQTLGQGPEFLTYFQNEAQLEKSRLLSDRFSAERPKGSFSTLEIQRTEQGDSAMYLCAGREDSMNTGELFFGEGSRLTVL.

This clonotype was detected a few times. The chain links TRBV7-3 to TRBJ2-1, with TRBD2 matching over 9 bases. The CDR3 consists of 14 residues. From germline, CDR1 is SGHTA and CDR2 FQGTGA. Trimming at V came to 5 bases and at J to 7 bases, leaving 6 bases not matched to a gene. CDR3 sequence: CASSPQAGGNEQFF. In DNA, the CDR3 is TGTGCCAGCAGCCCTCAAGCGGGAGGAAATGAGCAGTTCTTC.

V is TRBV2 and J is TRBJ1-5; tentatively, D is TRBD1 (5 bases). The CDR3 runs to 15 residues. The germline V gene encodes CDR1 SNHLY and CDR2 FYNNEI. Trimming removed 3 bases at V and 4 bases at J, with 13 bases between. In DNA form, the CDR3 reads TGTGCCAGCAGTGATTGGCAGGGAGAGAATCAGCCCCAGCATTTT. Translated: CASSDWQGENQPQHF.

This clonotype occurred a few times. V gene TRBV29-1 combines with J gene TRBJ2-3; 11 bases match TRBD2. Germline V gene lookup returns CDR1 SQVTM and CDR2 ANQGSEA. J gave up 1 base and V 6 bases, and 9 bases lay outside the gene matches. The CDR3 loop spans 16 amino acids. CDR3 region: CSVVPGLADGTDTQYF. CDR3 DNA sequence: TGCAGCGTCGTACCGGGACTAGCGGACGGCACAGATACGCAGTATTTT.

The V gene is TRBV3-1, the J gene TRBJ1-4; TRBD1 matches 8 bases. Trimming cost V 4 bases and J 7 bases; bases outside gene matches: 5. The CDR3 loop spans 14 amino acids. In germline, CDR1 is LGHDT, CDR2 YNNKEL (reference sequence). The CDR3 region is CASSLGQGSEKLFF. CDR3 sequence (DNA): TGTGCCAGCAGCCTCGGACAGGGTAGTGAAAAACTGTTTTTT.

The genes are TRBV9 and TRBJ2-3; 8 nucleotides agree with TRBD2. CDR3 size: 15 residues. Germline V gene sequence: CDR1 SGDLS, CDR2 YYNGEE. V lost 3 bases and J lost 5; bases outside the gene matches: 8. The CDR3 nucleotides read TGTGCCAGCAGCGGGACTAGCCCGCCCCAAGATACGCAGTATTTT. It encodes CASSGTSPPQDTQYF.

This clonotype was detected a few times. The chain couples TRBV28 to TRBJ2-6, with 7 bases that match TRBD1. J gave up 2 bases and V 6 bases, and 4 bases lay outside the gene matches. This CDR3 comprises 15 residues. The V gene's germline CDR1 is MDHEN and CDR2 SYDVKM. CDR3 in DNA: TGTGCCAGCAGCTCGACAGGGACTGGGGCCAACGTCCTGACTTTC. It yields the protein CASSSTGTGANVLTF. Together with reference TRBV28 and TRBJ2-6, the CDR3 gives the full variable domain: DVKVTQSSRYLVKRTGEKVFLECVQDMDHENMFWYRQDPGLGLRLIYFSYDVKMKEKGDIPEGYSVSREKKERFSLILESASTNQTSMYLCASSSTGTGANVLTFGAGSRLTVL.

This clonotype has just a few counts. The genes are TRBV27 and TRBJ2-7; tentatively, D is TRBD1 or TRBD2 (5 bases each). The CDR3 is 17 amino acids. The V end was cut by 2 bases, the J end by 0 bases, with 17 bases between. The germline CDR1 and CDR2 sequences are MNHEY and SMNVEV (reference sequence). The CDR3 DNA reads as TGTGCCAGCAGTTTAAAGGGGACCCTAATCAGCTCCTACGAGCAGTACTTC. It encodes CASSLKGTLISSYEQYF.

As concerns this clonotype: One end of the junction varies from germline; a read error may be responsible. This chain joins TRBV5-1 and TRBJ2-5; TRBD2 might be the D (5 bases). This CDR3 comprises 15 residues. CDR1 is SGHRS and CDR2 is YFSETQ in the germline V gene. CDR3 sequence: CAGSLDGSEGETQYF. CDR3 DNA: TGCGCCGGCAGCTTGGACGGAAGTGAGGGAGAGACCCAGTACTTC.

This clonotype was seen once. The DNA of the CDR3 is TGCAGTGCTACGGACAGGGACGGTTACGAGCAGTACTTC. It yields the protein CSATDRDGYEQYF. The rearrangement joins TRBV20-1 to TRBJ2-5; 8 bases fit TRBD1. The last part of the DNA fits TRBJ2-7 better; the J call may be wrong. Germline CDR1 and CDR2: DFQATT and SNEGSKA (reference sequence). There are 13 residues in the CDR3.

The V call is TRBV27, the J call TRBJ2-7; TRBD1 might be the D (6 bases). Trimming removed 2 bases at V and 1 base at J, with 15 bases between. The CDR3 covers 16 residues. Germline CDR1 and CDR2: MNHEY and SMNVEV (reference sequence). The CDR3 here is CASSLTSGATSYEQYF. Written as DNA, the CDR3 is TGTGCCAGCAGTTTAACCTCAGGGGCGACTTCCTACGAGCAGTACTTC.

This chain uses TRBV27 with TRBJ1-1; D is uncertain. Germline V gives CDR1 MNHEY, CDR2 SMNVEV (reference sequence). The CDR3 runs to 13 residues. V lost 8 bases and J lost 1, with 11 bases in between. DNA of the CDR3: TGTGCCAGCGGTGCGGACGGGAACACTGAAGCTTTCTTT. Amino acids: CASGADGNTEAFF.

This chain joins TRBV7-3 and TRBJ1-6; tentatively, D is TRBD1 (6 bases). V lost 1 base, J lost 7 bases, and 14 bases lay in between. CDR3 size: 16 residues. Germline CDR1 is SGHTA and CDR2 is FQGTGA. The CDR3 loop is CASSLMGGQTNSPLHF. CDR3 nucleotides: TGTGCCAGCAGCTTAATGGGCGGACAGACAAATTCACCCCTCCACTTT.

CDR3 region: CASSPPVPLGTEAFF. In DNA form, the CDR3 reads TGTGCCAGCAGCCCACCCGTCCCTCTGGGCACTGAAGCTTTCTTT. The rearrangement uses TRBV11-2 and TRBJ1-1; D is unresolved. Germline CDR1 reads SGHAT; CDR2 reads FQNNGV. The V end lost 5 bases, the J end lost 4 bases, and 17 bases lay between the germline ends. The CDR3 sequence is 15 residues long.

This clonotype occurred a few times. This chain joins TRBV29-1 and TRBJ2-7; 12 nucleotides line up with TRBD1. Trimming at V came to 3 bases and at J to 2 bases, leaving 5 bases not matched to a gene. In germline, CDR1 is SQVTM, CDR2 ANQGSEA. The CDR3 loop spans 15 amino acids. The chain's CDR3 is CSVEAGTGGPYEQYF. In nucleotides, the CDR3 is TGCAGCGTTGAGGCCGGGACAGGGGGCCCCTACGAGCAGTACTTC.

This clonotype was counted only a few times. The DNA of the CDR3 is TGTGCCAGCAGCTTCCCCAGGACTAGCGGTACCTACGAGCAGTACTTC. Protein: CASSFPRTSGTYEQYF. The rearrangement joins TRBV7-2 to TRBJ2-7; 10 bases are shared with TRBD2. The CDR3 is 16 amino acids. The V and J ends lost 3 bases and 2 bases, in that order; junction bases with no gene match: 7. CDR1 is SGHTA and CDR2 is FQGNSA in the germline V gene. Looking up the rest from reference TRBV7-2 and TRBJ2-7 gives the full variable domain: GAGVSQSPSNKVTEKGKDVELRCDPISGHTALYWYRQSLGQGLEFLIYFQGNSAPDKSGLPSDRFSAERTGGSVSTLTIQRTQQEDSAVYLCASSFPRTSGTYEQYFGPGTRLTVT.